Listed here are 11 T cell receptor beta chains from one sample, sequenced in a study of radiation and T cells in renal cell carcinoma. The assay was immunoSEQ multiplex PCR, and TCRdb's table has in-frame clones only and misses some. The data show about 130,000 clones, with 70% to 90% seen just once and under 2.5% held by the top ten. Specified time point: blood 2 weeks post-SBRT. Treatment: 15 Gy SBRT to primary tumor, nephrectomy 4 weeks later. Sequencing was performed on blood, taken from a patient whose treatment included radiotherapy and nephrectomy. Receptors originate from a woman aged 55-75 years with renal cell carcinoma.

This rearrangement joins TRBV5-4 to TRBJ2-6, with D hard to call. V lost 2 bases and J lost 3, with 9 bases in between. This CDR3 region has 15 residues. CDR1 SGHNT and CDR2 YYREEE come from the germline V gene (reference sequence). The CDR3 is CASSFGPLGANVLTF. CDR3 coding DNA: TGTGCCAGCAGCTTCGGCCCCCTTGGGGCCAACGTCCTGACTTTC.

The genes are TRBV5-1 and TRBJ2-1; perhaps TRBD2 as D (6 bases). Germline loops: CDR1 SGHRS, CDR2 YFSETQ. The CDR3 totals 15 residues. With 0 bases removed from V and 8 bases from J, the gap between germline ends came to 15 bases. This CDR3 reads CASSLGGPPGDEQFF. CDR3 DNA: TGCGCCAGCAGCTTGGGTGGGCCCCCGGGAGATGAGCAGTTCTTC.

The rearrangement uses TRBV4-1 and TRBJ2-1; 7 positions match TRBD2. V gave up 7 bases and J gave up 6 bases; unmatched junction bases: 9. The V gene's germline CDR1 is MGHRA and CDR2 YSYEKL. The CDR3 is 14 residues long. The CDR3 reads CASTAGPPGNEQFF. The CDR3 DNA sequence: TGCGCCAGCACAGCGGGACCTCCTGGCAATGAGCAGTTCTTC.

V is TRBV5-1 and J is TRBJ1-2, with TRBD1 matching over 7 bases. In germline, CDR1 is SGHRS, CDR2 YFSETQ. CDR3 length: 12 amino acids. Unmatched junction bases numbered 7, after V lost 4 bases and J lost 10 bases. In DNA form, the CDR3 reads TGCGCCAGCAGCCCGGTACAGGGGTACTACACCTTC. Protein product: CASSPVQGYYTF.

The chain links TRBV5-6 to TRBJ2-1; no clear D gene. V lost 1 base and J lost 5, with 10 bases in between. Germline V gene sequence: CDR1 SGHDT, CDR2 YYEEEE. The CDR3 runs 14 residues. The CDR3 DNA reads TGTGCCAGCAGCTTGAGTCTTACCCACAATGAGCAGTTCTTC. Translated, it gives CASSLSLTHNEQFF. The complete variable domain, with remaining parts taken from reference TRBV5-6 and TRBJ2-1, reads DAGVTQSPTHLIKTRGQQVTLRCSPKSGHDTVSWYQQALGQGPQFIFQYYEEEERQRGNFPDRFSGHQFPNYSSELNVNALLLGDSALYLCASSLSLTHNEQFFGPGTRLTVL.

J is TRBJ1-4 and V is TRBV6-1; D may be TRBD1 (5 bases). Germline-derived CDR1 and CDR2 are MNHNS and SASEGT. With 4 bases removed from V and 5 bases from J, the gap between germline ends came to 20 bases. The CDR3 has 17 residues. The CDR3 here is CASSASYGAGRNEKLFF. CDR3 bases: TGTGCCAGCAGTGCAAGTTATGGGGCAGGGAGGAATGAAAAACTGTTTTTT.

Comments on this clone: The sample holds other DNA sequences that translate to the same CDR3. The V gene is TRBV6-1, the J gene TRBJ2-7; D is unclear. Germline CDR1 and CDR2: MNHNS and SASEGT. With 6 bases removed from V and 4 bases from J, the gap between germline ends came to 10 bases. The CDR3 contains 12 residues. The CDR3 coding sequence is TGTGCCAGCAGGGACGGCGGATACGAGCAGTACTTC. This gives the protein CASRDGGYEQYF.

The V gene is TRBV28, the J gene TRBJ1-4, with 8 bases that match TRBD1. The CDR3 contains 14 residues. J was trimmed by 8 bases and V by 2 bases; bases with no gene match: 4. Germline lookup yields CDR1 MDHEN and CDR2 SYDVKM. In DNA, the CDR3 is TGTGCCAGCAGTTTACGACAGGGGAGGGAAAAACTGTTTTTT. It encodes CASSLRQGREKLFF.

The genes are TRBV7-3 and TRBJ2-6, with D hard to call. V lost 2 bases and J 0 bases, leaving 5 bases between the germline ends. CDR3 size: 15 residues. Per germline, CDR1 SGHTA and CDR2 FQGTGA. This CDR3 reads CASSLGFSGANVLTF. CDR3 DNA: TGTGCCAGCAGCTTAGGTTTCTCTGGGGCCAACGTCCTGACTTTC.

This chain joins TRBV19 and TRBJ2-7; D is perhaps TRBD1 (6 bases). The CDR3 is 13 amino acids. Germline assignment: CDR1 LNHDA and CDR2 SQIVND (reference sequence). V was clipped by 5 bases and J by 2 bases, with 10 bases between them. The CDR3 DNA follows: TGTGCCAGTAGTCCCGGGACAACCTACGAGCAGTACTTC. As protein: CASSPGTTYEQYF.

The chain employs TRBV7-3 and TRBJ2-5; D is uncertain. The CDR3 loop spans 16 amino acids. Germline assignment: CDR1 SGHTA and CDR2 FQGTGA. Trimming pared 3 bases from V and 4 bases from J, leaving 18 bases between. CDR3 DNA: TGTGCCAGCAGCTTGAGGCCTGGACCTGGGGTAGAGACCCAGTACTTC. Translating it yields CASSLRPGPGVETQYF.